The 4 T cell receptor beta chains below come from one sample, sequenced in a study of T-cell reconstitution after alpha-beta-depleted transplantation in children. Construction of the TCRbeta library involved unique molecular identifiers. Each CDR3 protein is one row after TCRdb ran MiXCR on the PCR reads. The sample has some 840,000 distinct CDR3 sequences; around 15% are singletons. The sequencing used PBMCs, mostly from graft donor cells, collected 360 days after TCRalphabeta/CD19-depleted stem cell transplant. These receptor sequences come from a male patient younger than 18 who had a stem cell transplant for acute lymphoblastic leukemia, so the T cells may come from the graft donor.

There are a few counts of this clonotype. This sequence joins TRBV11-2 and TRBJ2-3; 10 nucleotides agree with TRBD2. V was pared by 0 bases and J by 5 bases, with 5 bases of the junction left unmatched. From germline, CDR1 is SGHAT and CDR2 FQNNGV. This CDR3 spans 16 amino acids. The CDR3 bases are TGTGCCAGCAGCTTAGATCTAAGACTAGCGGGAGATACGCAGTATTTT. Translated: CASSLDLRLAGDTQYF.

This sequence joins TRBV4-2 and TRBJ2-1; 10 nucleotides align to TRBD2. The CDR3 is made up of 18 amino acids. Trimming removed 4 bases from V and 3 bases from J; junction bases left unmatched: 12. Germline values: CDR1 LGHNA, CDR2 YNFKEQ. The CDR3 sequence: CASSPAGGPQRYYNEQFF. Written as DNA, the CDR3 is TGTGCCAGCAGCCCAGCGGGAGGGCCCCAGCGCTACTACAATGAGCAGTTCTTC.

The table lists this clonotype with a few counts. V is TRBV21-1 and J is TRBJ2-5; the table gives TRBD2 as D, unverified against the DNA. TRBV21-1 is a known pseudogene. This CDR3 comprises 15 residues. The CDR3 bases are TGTGCCAGCAGAGACTTCTTGGAGGGCCAAGAGACCCAGTACTTC. Translation gives CASRDFLEGQETQYF.

Regarding this clonotype: At one of its ends the junction is not consistent with the germline gene, which may arise from a read error. This chain joins TRBV7-9 and TRBJ2-4, with 12 bases aligning to TRBD2. The CDR3 is 17 residues long. From germline, CDR1 is SEHNR and CDR2 FQNEAQ (reference sequence). The CDR3 coding sequence is TGTGCCAGCAGCTCGCCAGCTAGCGGGAGGGCCACAAACATTCAGTACTTC. Protein product: CASSSPASGRATNIQYF. Drawing the rest from reference TRBV7-9 and TRBJ2-4, the complete variable domain is DTGVSQNPRHKITKRGQNVTFRCDPISEHNRLYWYRQTLGQGPEFLTYFQNEAQLEKSRLLSDRFSAERPKGSFSTLEIQRTEQGDSAMYLCASSSPASGRATNIQYFGAGTRLSVL.